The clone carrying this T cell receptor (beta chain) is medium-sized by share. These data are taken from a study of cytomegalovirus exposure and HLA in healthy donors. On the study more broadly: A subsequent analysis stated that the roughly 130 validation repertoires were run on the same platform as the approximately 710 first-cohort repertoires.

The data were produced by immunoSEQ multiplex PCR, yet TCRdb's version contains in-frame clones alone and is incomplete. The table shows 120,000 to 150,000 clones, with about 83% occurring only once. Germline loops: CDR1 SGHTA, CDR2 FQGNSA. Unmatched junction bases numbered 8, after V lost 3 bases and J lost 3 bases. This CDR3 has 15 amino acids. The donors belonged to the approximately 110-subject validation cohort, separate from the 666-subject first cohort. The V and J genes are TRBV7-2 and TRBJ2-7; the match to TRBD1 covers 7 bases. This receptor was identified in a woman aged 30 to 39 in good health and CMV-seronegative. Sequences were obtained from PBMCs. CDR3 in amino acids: CASSLAETGFYEQYF. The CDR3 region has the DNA TGTGCCAGCAGCTTGGCTGAGACAGGGTTCTACGAGCAGTACTTC.